This entry features one T cell receptor (beta chain) sequence. This specimen belongs to a study of blood T cell repertoires in COVID-19. On the study more broadly: Researchers got acute and convalescent COVID-19 samples from the United States, Italy and Spain. In each case, the material was cDNA or gDNA derived from T cells, B-cell-depleted T cells, or PBMCs.

Using immunoSEQ multiplex PCR, the repertoire was profiled, and TCRdb retains in-frame clones only, with some absent. Among 170,000 or so clones listed, 80% to 85% were seen once. The TCR comes from a woman aged 70-85 years with COVID-19, enrolled during active disease. Sequencing was performed on peripheral blood.

CDR3 coding DNA: TGTGCCAGCAGCTTCAAGGGAGGGAATGAGCAGTTCTTC. Translating gives CASSFKGGNEQFF. This chain uses TRBV7-3 with TRBJ2-1; 7 nucleotides line up with TRBD2. In germline, CDR1 is SGHTA, CDR2 FQGTGA. With V trimmed by 3 bases and J by 7 bases, 3 bases remained unmatched. CDR3 size: 13 residues.